This TCR beta chain was sequenced during a study of blood T cell repertoires in COVID-19. For the study at large: Collection of acute and convalescent COVID-19 samples took place in the United States, Italy and Spain. The cDNA or gDNA used as material had been derived from T cells, B-cell-depleted T cells, or PBMCs.

V lost 5 bases, J lost 6 bases, and 16 bases lay in between. This CDR3 comprises 14 residues. The germline gives CDR1 MDHEN, CDR2 SYDVKM. Authors' methods: Estimated nucleated cell counts came from reference gene primer amplification. TCRdb's table, derived via immunoSEQ multiplex PCR, lists solely in-frame clones and lacks some. Clonal size and the V and J genes are those of that table, whereas D and trimming came from the DNA. Of about 83,000 clones in the sample, around three quarters are singletons; the top ten hold 20%. Source material: peripheral blood. The genes are TRBV28 and TRBJ1-2; D is perhaps TRBD1 (6 bases). This clonotype originated in an elderly woman with active or convalescent COVID-19. CDR3: CASSPPHNRDGYTF. The CDR3 nucleotides are TGTGCCAGCAGTCCCCCACATAACAGGGATGGCTACACCTTC.